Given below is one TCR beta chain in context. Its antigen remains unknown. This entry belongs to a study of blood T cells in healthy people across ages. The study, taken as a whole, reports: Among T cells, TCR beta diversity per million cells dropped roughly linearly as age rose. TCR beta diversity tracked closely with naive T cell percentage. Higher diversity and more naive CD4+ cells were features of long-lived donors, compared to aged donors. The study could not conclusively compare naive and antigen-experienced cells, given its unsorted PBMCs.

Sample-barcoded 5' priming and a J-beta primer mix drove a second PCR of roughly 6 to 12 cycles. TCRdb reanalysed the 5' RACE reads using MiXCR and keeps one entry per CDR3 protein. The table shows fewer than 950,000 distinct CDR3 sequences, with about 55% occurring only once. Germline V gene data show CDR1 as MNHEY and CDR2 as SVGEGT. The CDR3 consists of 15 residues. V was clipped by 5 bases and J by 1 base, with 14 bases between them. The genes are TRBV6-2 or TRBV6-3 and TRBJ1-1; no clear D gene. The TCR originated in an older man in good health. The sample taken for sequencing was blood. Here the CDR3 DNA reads TGTGCCAGCAGTCCCCATCGACGGGAGAACACTGAAGCTTTCTTT. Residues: CASSPHRRENTEAFF.